This T cell receptor (beta chain) was captured by sequencing in a study of T cells in Graves' hyperthyroidism and ophthalmopathy. This clonotype has ten or more counts. Researchers took RNA transcripts and amplified the TCR beta CDR3 regions from them. Initially, a first-round RT-PCR of the TCR CDR3 employed the HTBI primer set. One entry per CDR3 protein, called by TCRdb with MiXCR from the multiplex PCR reads. The profile shows a few hundred thousand distinct CDR3 sequences, about 15% of them singletons. CDR1 is SNHLY and CDR2 is FYNNEI in the germline V gene. The CDR3 consists of 14 residues. With 2 bases removed from V and 5 bases from J, the gap between germline ends came to 13 bases. Cells are PBMCs isolated from roughly 10 ml of fresh blood.

The sequence came from a woman aged 25 to 39 with Graves' ophthalmopathy. The chain has TRBV2 and TRBJ2-7; D remains ambiguous. Sequenced material: blood. The chain's CDR3 is CASSEYYSVDEQYF. The CDR3 bases are TGTGCCAGCAGTGAATACTATTCGGTGGACGAGCAGTACTTC.